This TCR beta chain was documented in a study of T cells after yellow fever vaccination. Study-wide results and caveats: The booster response re-showed most primary clones: 95% to 96% CD4, over 80% CD8. A weaker secondary response peaked on day 5, the primary on day 15. A small share of clonotypes appeared in both CD4 and CD8 compartments.

The study made its TCR cDNA through 5'RACE template switching. That step introduced a universal primer site along with UMIs. TCRdb processed the 5' RACE reads anew with MiXCR; each CDR3 protein has one entry. The data show 200,000 to 250,000 distinct CDR3 sequences, with 6% to 7.5% seen just once and about 0.85% held by the top ten. This clonotype was observed a few times. No antigen is known for it. Looked up from germline, CDR1 is DFQATT and CDR2 is SNEGSKA (reference sequence). Deletions cut 5 bases from V and 4 bases from J, with 15 bases between. The CDR3 length is 13 residues. Sequenced here: CD4+ T cells sorted from PBMCs, sampled 15 days after the yellow fever booster vaccination. The source of this sequence is a man aged 25 to 40 who received the YFV17D yellow fever vaccine. The chain carries TRBV20-1 and TRBJ2-7, with D maybe TRBD2 (5 bases). The CDR3 DNA is TGCAGTGCTCCGGACGAGCGGCTTTACGAGCAGTACTTC. Translation gives CSAPDERLYEQYF.